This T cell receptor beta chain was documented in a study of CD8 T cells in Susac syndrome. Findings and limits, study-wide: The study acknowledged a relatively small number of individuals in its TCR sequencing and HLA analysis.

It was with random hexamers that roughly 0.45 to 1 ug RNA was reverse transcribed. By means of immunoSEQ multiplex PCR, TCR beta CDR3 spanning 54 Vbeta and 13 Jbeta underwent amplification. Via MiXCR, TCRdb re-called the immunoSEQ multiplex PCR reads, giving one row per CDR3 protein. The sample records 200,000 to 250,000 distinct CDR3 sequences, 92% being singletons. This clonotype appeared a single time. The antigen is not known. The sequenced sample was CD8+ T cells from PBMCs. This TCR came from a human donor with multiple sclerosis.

The CDR3 loop reads CASSPTRPYEQYF. The CDR3 coding sequence is TGTGCCAGCAGCCCAACCCGGCCCTACGAGCAGTACTTC. This chain joins TRBV7-9 and TRBJ2-7; D is undetermined. The CDR3 sequence is 13 residues long. Germline loops: CDR1 SEHNR, CDR2 FQNEAQ (reference sequence). Trimming took 5 bases from V and 2 from J, leaving 10 bases between them.